Below, 26 T cell receptor beta chains from the same sample are listed, as sequenced in a study of human T cells and chemical hapten exposure. TCRdb called the RACE reads again in MiXCR, with one record for every CDR3 protein. The repertoire consists of about 110,000 distinct CDR3 sequences, with approximately 11% occurring once and the leading ten covering approximately 3.5%. Time point specified: patch test 1, 2 weeks after DPC sensitization. Regarding treatment: therapeutic diphenylcyclopropenone sensitization with weekly scalp DPC. Sequenced here: whole blood, sampled in connection with sensitization to the hapten diphenylcyclopropenone (DPC). Receptors were obtained from a woman aged 40 to 50 with alopecia areata. Some clones in this sample may be carry-over from other donors' samples.

In this sample, this clonotype turned up a few times. V usage is TRBV14 and J usage is TRBJ1-5; D not resolved. The CDR3 spans 13 residues. Germline loops: CDR1 SGHDN, CDR2 FVKESK. The V end lost 4 bases, the J end lost 7 bases, and 11 bases lay between the germline ends. DNA for the CDR3: TGTGCCAGCAGCCCCTCGCCCGGCCAGCCCCAGCATTTT. Translating gives CASSPSPGQPQHF. Together with reference TRBV14 and TRBJ1-5, the CDR3 gives the full variable domain: EAGVTQFPSHSVIEKGQTVTLRCDPISGHDNLYWYRRVMGKEIKFLLHFVKESKQDESGMPNNRFLAERTGGTYSTLKVQPAELEDSGVYFCASSPSPGQPQHFGDGTRLSIL.

This clonotype was seen many times. This sequence joins TRBV20-1 and TRBJ2-6; D gene uncertain. Germline V lookup: CDR1 DFQATT, CDR2 SNEGSKA (reference sequence). The ends were cut back, 0 bases at V and 2 bases at J, with 11 bases in the middle. This CDR3 contains 16 residues. CDR3 sequence: CSARDHRGAGANVLTF. The CDR3 DNA sequence: TGCAGTGCTAGAGATCACAGAGGTGCTGGGGCCAACGTCCTGACTTTC.

Ten or more counts support this clonotype. The chain couples TRBV7-8 to TRBJ2-1, with 10 nucleotides matching TRBD2. Germline assignment: CDR1 SGHVS and CDR2 FQNEAQ. The CDR3 loop spans 15 amino acids. The V gene end was trimmed by 5 bases and the J gene end by 8 bases; junction bases not matched to a gene: 9. The CDR3 spells CASSRWTSGRDEQFF. The DNA for the CDR3 is TGTGCCAGCAGCCGATGGACTAGCGGAAGGGATGAGCAGTTCTTC.

This clonotype has ten or more counts. This CDR3 reads CASSEEYSASEQYF. The CDR3 DNA reads as TGTGCCAGCAGTGAAGAATACTCGGCCAGCGAGCAGTACTTC. The V and J genes are TRBV2 and TRBJ2-7; D unclear. The CDR3 is 14 residues long. V was shortened by 1 base and J by 6 bases, with 13 bases between the two germline ends. From germline, CDR1 is SNHLY and CDR2 FYNNEI.

There are a few counts of this clonotype. This chain connects TRBV6-2 or TRBV6-3 to TRBJ2-7, with TRBD2 identical over 7 bases. The CDR3 sequence is 16 residues long. V trimming: 0 bases; J trimming: 7 bases; junction bases outside the gene matches: 12. CDR1 is MNHEY and CDR2 is SVGEGT in the germline V gene. The CDR3 spells CASSYSRGGSSNEQYF. In DNA, the CDR3 is TGTGCCAGCAGTTACTCGAGAGGCGGGAGCTCGAATGAGCAGTACTTC.

This clonotype has just a few counts. This rearrangement joins TRBV15 to TRBJ1-2, with D maybe TRBD1 (5 bases). This CDR3 contains 16 residues. The V and J ends lost 2 bases and 4 bases respectively, with 17 bases between them. From germline, CDR1 is LNHNV and CDR2 YYDKDF (reference sequence). The CDR3, as DNA: TGTGCCACCAGCAGACCCCCAGTGGGACTCCCCTATGGCTACACCTTC. It specifies CATSRPPVGLPYGYTF.

This clonotype was seen many times. The V gene is TRBV6-6, the J gene TRBJ2-4; D assignment may be TRBD1 or TRBD2 (5 bases each). Germline assignment: CDR1 MNHNY and CDR2 SVGAGI (reference sequence). This CDR3 spans 15 amino acids. The V and J ends lost 7 bases and 3 bases respectively, with 16 bases between them. The DNA of the CDR3 is TGTGCCAGCACCTCCGGGACGTCGGTCAAAAACATTCAGTACTTC. The encoded protein is CASTSGTSVKNIQYF.

This clonotype was seen at least ten times. The chain links TRBV7-6 to TRBJ2-1; 13 bases are shared with TRBD2. This CDR3 is 15 amino acids long. Germline CDR1 SGHVS, CDR2 FNYEAQ. Trimming cost V 4 bases and J 7 bases; bases outside gene matches: 4. The CDR3 DNA reads as TGTGCCAGCAGCTCGCCGGGACTAGCGGGAAATGAGCAGTTCTTC. It encodes CASSSPGLAGNEQFF.

This clonotype was seen repeatedly, ten times or more. The chain joins TRBV12-3 or TRBV12-4 to TRBJ1-1; D may be TRBD1 (6 bases). The length of the CDR3 is 13 residues. Between the trimmed V and J ends, which lost 7 bases and 1 base, there was a span of 10 bases. CDR3 DNA: TGTGCCAGCAACGGACAGCCGAACACTGAAGCTTTCTTT. Amino acid sequence: CASNGQPNTEAFF.

This clonotype has at least ten counts. The genes are TRBV2 and TRBJ1-5, with D unclear. The CDR3 spans 16 residues. Per germline, CDR1 SNHLY and CDR2 FYNNEI. V lost 4 bases and J lost 2, with 15 bases in between. CDR3 DNA sequence: TGTGCCAGCAGTGGGCCGGGCGCCCCGGGCAATCAGCCCCAGCATTTT. This gives the protein CASSGPGAPGNQPQHF.

This clonotype was observed a handful of times. The chain uses TRBV19 and TRBJ2-5, with TRBD1 matching 8 bases. The ends lost 3 bases at V and 2 bases at J; junction bases unmatched: 5. Germline loops: CDR1 LNHDA, CDR2 SQIVND (reference sequence). The CDR3 totals 15 residues. In nucleotides, the CDR3 is TGTGCCAGTAGTATGTGGGACAGGCTACAAGAGACCCAGTACTTC. Translation gives CASSMWDRLQETQYF. The full variable domain, its missing parts supplied by reference TRBV19 and TRBJ2-5, is DGGITQSPKYLFRKEGQNVTLSCEQNLNHDAMYWYRQDPGQGLRLIYYSQIVNDFQKGDIAEGYSVSREKKESFPLTVTSAQKNPTAFYLCASSMWDRLQETQYFGPGTRLLVL.

The V gene is TRBV28, the J gene TRBJ1-5, with D possibly matching TRBD1 (6 bases). The germline V and J ends were trimmed by 2 bases and 11 bases, with 10 bases remaining between them. The CDR3 has 12 amino acids. CDR1 and CDR2 (germline): MDHEN, SYDVKM. For the CDR3, the DNA is TGTGCCAGCAGTTTAGGGGGCAAGGCCCAGCATTTT. Its translation is CASSLGGKAQHF. The full variable domain, completed using reference TRBV28 and TRBJ1-5, is DVKVTQSSRYLVKRTGEKVFLECVQDMDHENMFWYRQDPGLGLRLIYFSYDVKMKEKGDIPEGYSVSREKKERFSLILESASTNQTSMYLCASSLGGKAQHFGDGTRLSIL.

This clonotype was observed a few times. V is TRBV12-3 or TRBV12-4 and J is TRBJ1-2; 7 bases fit TRBD1. The CDR3 has 15 residues. Trimming cost V 6 bases and J 4 bases; bases outside gene matches: 11. CDR3 coding DNA: TGTGCCAGCAGAAACACAGGGGTTTCCCTCTATGGCTACACCTTC. This sequence encodes CASRNTGVSLYGYTF.

This clonotype has a count of ten or more. This chain joins TRBV6-5 and TRBJ2-1; D unclear. The length of the CDR3 is 11 residues. V was cut by 6 bases and J by 10 bases, with 10 bases left in between. In germline, CDR1 is MNHEY, CDR2 SVGAGI. The CDR3 sequence is CASSRGREQFF. CDR3 nucleotides: TGTGCCAGCAGCCGAGGCAGGGAGCAGTTCTTC.

This clonotype has just a few counts. This chain joins TRBV20-1 and TRBJ2-3; 7 nucleotides agree with TRBD1. This CDR3 has 12 amino acids. The germline V gene encodes CDR1 DFQATT and CDR2 SNEGSKA (reference sequence). The junction had 2 bases not matched to a gene; V was cut back by 5 bases and J by 3 bases. CDR3 residues: CSAPTGTDTQYF. Written as DNA, the CDR3 is TGCAGTGCTCCGACAGGGACAGATACGCAGTATTTT.

This clonotype was counted ten times or more. This chain uses TRBV9 with TRBJ1-1, with 7 bases matching TRBD1. V gave up 3 bases and J gave up 2 bases; unmatched junction bases: 4. Germline CDR1 SGDLS, CDR2 YYNGEE. There are 14 residues in the CDR3. The CDR3, as DNA: TGTGCCAGCAGCGGACAGGGACATAACACTGAAGCTTTCTTT. It encodes CASSGQGHNTEAFF.

V and J are TRBV29-1 and TRBJ2-7; 10 positions agree with TRBD1. The germline gives CDR1 SQVTM, CDR2 ANQGSEA. Trimming cost V 4 bases and J 3 bases; bases outside gene matches: 12. The CDR3 runs to 16 residues. The CDR3 DNA is TGCAGCGTTGCCCCTGGGACAGGGGAGGGCCTCTACGAGCAGTACTTC. This translates into CSVAPGTGEGLYEQYF.

V is TRBV28 and J is TRBJ2-3; 9 bases agree with TRBD2. After removal of 5 bases from V and 4 bases from J, the junction contained 4 bases not matched to a gene. Germline V gene lookup returns CDR1 MDHEN and CDR2 SYDVKM. The CDR3 is 14 residues long. The CDR3 is CASSIWTSADTQYF. The CDR3 DNA reads as TGTGCCAGCAGTATTTGGACTAGCGCAGATACGCAGTATTTT.

The genes are TRBV4-2 and TRBJ1-2; maybe TRBD1 (6 bases). CDR1 is LGHNA, CDR2 YNFKEQ, per germline. V lost 0 bases and J lost 7, with 15 bases in between. The CDR3 is 15 amino acids. In DNA form, the CDR3 reads TGTGCCAGCAGCCAAGATTCGAACAGGGTTGCTGGCTACACCTTC. As protein: CASSQDSNRVAGYTF.

The genes are TRBV30 and TRBJ2-1; tentatively, D is TRBD2 (6 bases). V lost 0 bases and J 6 bases, leaving 9 bases between the germline ends. The germline CDR1 and CDR2 sequences are GTSNPN and SVGIG (reference sequence). The CDR3 totals 13 residues. The CDR3 spells CAWSVMGGNEQFF. In nucleotides, the CDR3 is TGTGCCTGGAGTGTTATGGGGGGCAATGAGCAGTTCTTC. The full variable domain, rest sourced from reference TRBV30 and TRBJ2-1, is SQTIHQWPATLVQPVGSPLSLECTVEGTSNPNLYWYRQAAGRGLQLLFYSVGIGQISSEVPQNLSASRPQDRQFILSSKKLLLSDSGFYLCAWSVMGGNEQFFGPGTRLTVL.

This sequence joins TRBV19 and TRBJ2-7; the D call may be TRBD1 or TRBD2 (5 bases each). Looked up from germline, CDR1 is LNHDA and CDR2 is SQIVND (reference sequence). The CDR3 is 14 residues long. The ends were cut back, 8 bases at V and 1 base at J, with 15 bases in the middle. Written as DNA, the CDR3 is TGTGCCAGTGCCCGTGGCAGGGAGTCCTACGAGCAGTACTTC. This gives the protein CASARGRESYEQYF.

This clonotype has just a few counts. V and J are TRBV9 and TRBJ1-1, with D possibly TRBD1 on 6 matching bases. The germline V gene has CDR1 SGDLS and CDR2 YYNGEE. The CDR3 is made up of 14 amino acids. The ends were cut back, 1 base at V and 6 bases at J, with 13 bases in the middle. In nucleotides, the CDR3 is TGTGCCAGCAGCGTATCCACAGGGTCCGCTGAAGCTTTCTTT. Residues: CASSVSTGSAEAFF.

As to this clonotype: Being one base from a much bigger clone, this may be a read error. This rearrangement joins TRBV20-1 to TRBJ2-3; D is unclear. Germline values: CDR1 DFQATT, CDR2 SNEGSKA (reference sequence). This CDR3 contains 13 residues. Trimming removed 5 bases from V and 2 bases from J, with 11 bases in between. CDR3 residues: CSALTVHTDTQYF. The CDR3 bases are TGCAGTGCTTTGACGGTCCACACAGATACGCAGTATTTT.

V and J are TRBV7-9 and TRBJ2-3, with D possibly TRBD2 on 6 matching bases. CDR1 is SEHNR and CDR2 is FQNEAQ in the germline V gene (reference sequence). The CDR3 covers 16 residues. Trimming stripped 2 bases from V and 4 bases from J, with 16 bases between. Here the CDR3 reads CASSLSGRLASDTQYF. The DNA of the CDR3 is TGTGCCAGCAGCTTATCTGGTCGGCTAGCGTCAGATACGCAGTATTTT.

The chain joins TRBV12-3 or TRBV12-4 to TRBJ2-5; TRBD1 might be the D (6 bases). Deletions cut 6 bases from V and 5 bases from J, with 16 bases between. The CDR3 is 14 residues long. The DNA for the CDR3 is TGTGCCAGCAGCTCTCAGGGGACGAAGGAGACCCAGTACTTC. Amino acids: CASSSQGTKETQYF.

The V gene is TRBV4-3, the J gene TRBJ2-7; D may be TRBD2 (6 bases). CDR1 is LGHNA, CDR2 YSLEER, per germline. V gave up 4 bases and J gave up 4 bases, with 14 bases separating them. The length of the CDR3 is 14 residues. The CDR3 nucleotides read TGCGCCAGCAGCCCATCAGGACTACCATACGAGCAGTACTTC. Its translation: CASSPSGLPYEQYF.